What follows are 29 T cell receptor beta chains derived from one specimen sequenced in a study of blood T cell repertoires in COVID-19. Method: immunoSEQ multiplex PCR; TCRdb's copy keeps in-frame clones and lacks some. The sample has about 260,000 clones, about 83% seen once. The sequenced sample consisted of PBMCs or T cells enriched from blood (not recorded which). These receptors were collected from a woman aged 45-65 years who had recovered from COVID-19.

In regard to this clone: Other DNA sequences in the sample encode the same CDR3. The chain carries TRBV7-2 and TRBJ2-3; the D is unclear. The CDR3 runs 15 residues. Trimming removed 5 bases at V and 0 bases at J, with 12 bases between. Germline CDR1 reads SGHTA; CDR2 reads FQGNSA. The CDR3 is CASSPAVSSTDTQYF. CDR3 coding DNA: TGTGCCAGCAGCCCGGCGGTCTCTAGCACAGATACGCAGTATTTT.

The chain uses TRBV6-2 or TRBV6-3 and TRBJ1-2; D is ambiguous. The germline gives CDR1 MNHEY, CDR2 SVGEGT. This CDR3 has 14 residues. V lost 4 bases and J 4 bases, leaving 13 bases between the germline ends. The CDR3 DNA reads TGTGCCAGCAGTTTTGGCATCCAGGCCTATGGCTACACCTTC. This translates into CASSFGIQAYGYTF.

The chain recombines TRBV2 with TRBJ1-2; no clear D. Germline V CDR1 and CDR2: SNHLY, FYNNEI. The CDR3 sequence is 13 residues long. V lost 6 bases to trimming and J lost 0 bases, with 8 bases between them. This chain's CDR3 is CASSRESNYGYTF. The CDR3 bases are TGTGCCAGCAGCCGGGAGTCTAACTATGGCTACACCTTC.

The CDR3, as DNA: TGTGCCAGCAGTGATGAGTCACCCCTCCACTTT. It codes for CASSDESPLHF. The rearrangement uses TRBV2 and TRBJ1-6; unclear D gene. In germline, CDR1 is SNHLY, CDR2 FYNNEI. V lost 3 bases, J lost 10 bases, and 4 bases lay in between. The CDR3 is 11 amino acids.

This clone has a count of ten or more. The V gene is TRBV12-3 or TRBV12-4, the J gene TRBJ2-7; no firm D call. V was pared by 0 bases and J by 0 bases, with 3 bases between. This CDR3 is built from 13 residues. Written as DNA, the CDR3 is TGTGCCAGCAGTTTAGCCAGCTCCTACGAGCAGTACTTC. It encodes CASSLASSYEQYF.

A remark on this clone: The same CDR3 also results from other DNA sequences found in this sample. The chain has TRBV18 and TRBJ1-1; tentatively, D is TRBD1 (5 bases). Germline lookup yields CDR1 KGHSH and CDR2 LQKENI. The CDR3 runs to 13 residues. V was pared by 3 bases and J by 1 base, with 6 bases between. For the CDR3, the DNA is TGTGCCAGCTCACCCCAGGGGAACACTGAAGCTTTCTTT. It specifies CASSPQGNTEAFF.

The chain employs TRBV7-2 and TRBJ1-1; possible D gene TRBD1, 6 bases. The CDR3 sequence is 13 residues long. Germline V gene lookup returns CDR1 SGHTA and CDR2 FQGNSA. The germline V and J ends were trimmed by 3 bases and 6 bases, with 11 bases remaining between them. The CDR3 sequence: CASSFRQVAEAFF. CDR3 coding DNA: TGTGCCAGCAGCTTTAGACAGGTTGCTGAAGCTTTCTTT.

The V call is TRBV6-2 or TRBV6-3, the J call TRBJ1-5, with D perhaps TRBD1 (5 bases). In germline, CDR1 is MNHEY, CDR2 SVGEGT. The germline V and J ends were trimmed by 0 bases and 3 bases, with 18 bases remaining between them. This CDR3 has 18 residues. This CDR3 is CASSYSIRLGAYNQPQHF. CDR3 nucleotide sequence: TGTGCCAGCAGTTACTCGATCAGGTTAGGGGCTTACAATCAGCCCCAGCATTTT.

V usage is TRBV6-6 and J usage is TRBJ2-1; D is perhaps TRBD2 (6 bases). Germline V gives CDR1 MNHNY, CDR2 SVGAGI (reference sequence). The V gene lost 11 bases and the J gene lost 9 bases, with 20 bases spanning the gap. CDR3 length equals 13 residues. CDR3 nucleotides: TGTGCCCTCGGGCCGACTAGTTACGGTGAGCAGTTCTTC. This translates into CALGPTSYGEQFF.

The gene calls are TRBV13 and TRBJ1-2, with D possibly matching TRBD1 (5 bases). The CDR3 loop spans 14 amino acids. The germline V gene has CDR1 PRHDT and CDR2 FYEKMQ (reference sequence). Trimming took off 3 bases at V and 0 bases at J, with 8 bases between the two ends. CDR3 residues: CASSFKGTNYGYTF. CDR3 DNA: TGTGCCAGCAGCTTCAAGGGGACTAACTATGGCTACACCTTC.

The rearrangement links TRBV6-2 or TRBV6-3 to TRBJ2-7, with 9 nucleotides matching TRBD1. Germline assignment: CDR1 MNHEY and CDR2 SVGEGT. Trimming cost V 2 bases and J 5 bases; bases outside gene matches: 10. The CDR3 totals 16 residues. CDR3 protein: CASSYLSVQGAHEQYF. The CDR3 DNA is TGTGCCAGCAGTTACCTCAGCGTACAGGGGGCCCACGAGCAGTACTTC.

The chain recombines TRBV15 with TRBJ2-2; TRBD1 is a possible D gene (6 bases). Germline values: CDR1 LNHNV, CDR2 YYDKDF (reference sequence). The CDR3 covers 16 residues. V gave up 0 bases and J gave up 3 bases, with 11 bases separating them. DNA of the CDR3: TGTGCCACCAGCAGAGATTCAGGACAGTACACCGGGGAGCTGTTTTTT. Residues: CATSRDSGQYTGELFF.

V gene TRBV7-3 combines with J gene TRBJ2-7; tentatively, D is TRBD1 (6 bases). The CDR3 runs 15 residues. CDR1 is SGHTA, CDR2 FQGTGA, per germline. V lost 5 bases, J lost 6 bases, and 20 bases lay in between. The CDR3 sequence is CASSPEGERWSEQYF. The DNA for the CDR3 is TGTGCCAGCAGCCCTGAGGGGGAACGTTGGTCCGAGCAGTACTTC.

This clone came up a few times. This sequence joins TRBV19 and TRBJ2-6, with TRBD1 as a possible D gene (5 bases). Per germline, CDR1 LNHDA and CDR2 SQIVND (reference sequence). V was trimmed by 6 bases and J by 4 bases, leaving 13 bases between them. This CDR3 has 15 amino acids. The CDR3 is CASRPPGFGANVLTF. CDR3 DNA: TGTGCCAGTAGGCCCCCAGGGTTCGGGGCCAACGTCCTGACTTTC.

This chain joins TRBV2 and TRBJ2-3; D is perhaps TRBD2 (6 bases). The germline V gene encodes CDR1 SNHLY and CDR2 FYNNEI. The CDR3 spans 15 residues. Between the trimmed V and J ends, which lost 0 bases and 2 bases, there was a span of 9 bases. CDR3 sequence reads: CASSEAWGLTDTQYF. The CDR3 DNA follows: TGTGCCAGCAGTGAAGCGTGGGGACTCACAGATACGCAGTATTTT.

J is TRBJ2-3 and V is TRBV4-1; TRBD2 matches at 10 bases. From germline, CDR1 is MGHRA and CDR2 YSYEKL. Germline trimming cut 5 bases from V and 0 bases from J; bases unmatched to any gene: 11. This CDR3 is 18 amino acids long. The CDR3 here is CASSNGAGGPGSTDTQYF. The CDR3 region has the DNA TGCGCCAGCAGCAACGGAGCGGGGGGGCCGGGGAGCACAGATACGCAGTATTTT.

This clone has a single count. The chain links TRBV9 to TRBJ2-3; 7 bases fit TRBD2. The CDR3 covers 14 residues. Per germline, CDR1 SGDLS and CDR2 YYNGEE. Trimming took 0 bases from V and 7 from J; bases not matched to a gene: 5. The CDR3 DNA is TGTGCCAGCAGCGTAGTAGCGGGCCCGTATACGCAGTATTTT. Its translation is CASSVVAGPYTQYF. Full variable domain (missing parts from reference TRBV9 and TRBJ2-3): DSGVTQTPKHLITATGQRVTLRCSPRSGDLSVYWYQQSLDQGLQFLIQYYNGEERAKGNILERFSAQQFPDLHSELNLSSLELGDSALYFCASSVVAGPYTQYFGPGTRLTVL.

The rearrangement links TRBV11-3 to TRBJ2-2; D not resolved. The V gene's germline CDR1 is SGHNT and CDR2 YENEEA. The germline V and J ends were trimmed by 5 bases and 2 bases, with 12 bases remaining between them. The CDR3 has 15 residues. The DNA for the CDR3 is TGTGCCAGCAGCCCCAGATCCCATAACACCGGGGAGCTGTTTTTT. Its translation is CASSPRSHNTGELFF.

The CDR3 DNA follows: TGTGCCAGCAGTTCGGGACAGACGAACACCGGGGAGCTGTTTTTT. Protein sequence: CASSSGQTNTGELFF. The V and J genes are TRBV3-1 (or the pseudogene TRBV3-2) and TRBJ2-2; 7 nucleotides line up with TRBD1. Germline V lookup: CDR1 LGHDT, CDR2 YNNKEL (reference sequence). The CDR3 has 15 residues. V gave up 6 bases and J gave up 0 bases; unmatched junction bases: 4.

The chain employs TRBV7-9 and TRBJ1-2; 7 positions agree with TRBD1. Germline loops: CDR1 SEHNR, CDR2 FQNEAQ (reference sequence). V lost 3 bases, J lost 7 bases, and 8 bases stayed unmatched. CDR3 length: 14 amino acids. CDR3 loop: CASSFRQGLGGYTF. In DNA form, the CDR3 reads TGTGCCAGCAGCTTTAGACAGGGACTTGGTGGCTACACCTTC.

V usage is TRBV28 and J usage is TRBJ2-1, with TRBD1 matching 9 bases. The CDR3 consists of 15 residues. Germline V gives CDR1 MDHEN, CDR2 SYDVKM. The J segment lost 7 bases and the V segment lost 2 bases, leaving 6 bases of the junction unmatched. CDR3 amino acids: CASSLVDRGRNEQFF. Here the CDR3 DNA reads TGTGCCAGCAGTTTAGTGGACAGGGGTAGAAATGAGCAGTTCTTC.

V usage is TRBV5-1 and J usage is TRBJ2-7, with TRBD1 as a possible D gene (6 bases). Deletions cut 3 bases from V and 0 bases from J, with 10 bases between. The germline gives CDR1 SGHRS, CDR2 YFSETQ. The CDR3 is 14 residues long. The CDR3 bases are TGCGCCAGCAGCTCGGGACATGGCTCCTACGAGCAGTACTTC. This encodes CASSSGHGSYEQYF.

The chain carries TRBV4-3 and TRBJ1-4; 10 bases match TRBD1. J lost 5 bases, V lost 4 bases, and 4 bases had no gene match. CDR1 is LGHNA and CDR2 is YSLEER in the germline V gene. The CDR3 is 15 amino acids. The CDR3 loop is CASSRDRGRNEKLFF. In nucleotides, the CDR3 is TGCGCCAGCAGCCGAGACAGGGGGCGAAATGAAAAACTGTTTTTT.

The chain joins TRBV3-1 (or the pseudogene TRBV3-2) to TRBJ1-5, with 8 bases lining up with TRBD1. Germline V gene sequence: CDR1 LGHDT, CDR2 YNNKEL (reference sequence). V gave up 4 bases and J gave up 2 bases; unmatched junction bases: 4. The length of the CDR3 is 15 residues. The DNA of the CDR3 is TGTGCCAGCAGCCTCGGACAGGGCCGCAATCAGCCCCAGCATTTT. Amino acid sequence: CASSLGQGRNQPQHF.

V is TRBV7-9 and J is TRBJ1-3; unclear D gene. CDR3 length equals 15 residues. Germline V gene data show CDR1 as SEHNR and CDR2 as FQNEAQ (reference sequence). V gave up 5 bases and J gave up 3 bases, with 14 bases separating them. The DNA of the CDR3 is TGTGCCAGCAGCCCGCCCCCTAGGTATGGAAACACCATATATTTT. It translates to CASSPPPRYGNTIYF.

The V call is TRBV7-9, the J call TRBJ1-1; D not certain. V was shortened by 5 bases and J by 6 bases, with 16 bases between the two germline ends. Germline-derived CDR1 and CDR2 are SEHNR and FQNEAQ (reference sequence). The CDR3 sequence is 14 residues long. CDR3 sequence (DNA): TGTGCCAGCAGCCCTCTAGCGGTAGGAGCTGAAGCTTTCTTT. Its translation: CASSPLAVGAEAFF.

This clone was detected only a few times. This rearrangement joins TRBV5-1 to TRBJ2-6, with 9 bases identical to TRBD1. There are 17 residues in the CDR3. The germline CDR1 and CDR2 sequences are SGHRS and YFSETQ. The ends lost 4 bases at V and 2 bases at J; junction bases unmatched: 7. CDR3 sequence reads: CASSTATGGAGANVLTF. The CDR3, as DNA: TGCGCCAGCAGCACGGCCACAGGGGGCGCTGGGGCCAACGTCCTGACTTTC.

A note on this clone: Distinct nucleotide sequences in the sample also encode this CDR3. The genes are TRBV15 and TRBJ2-1; 7 positions match TRBD1. Germline trimming cut 2 bases from V and 4 bases from J; bases unmatched to any gene: 5. The CDR3 runs 15 residues. CDR1 is LNHNV, CDR2 YYDKDF, per germline (reference sequence). The CDR3 nucleotides read TGTGCCACCAGCAGACGACAGGGATCGTACAATGAGCAGTTCTTC. Its translation is CATSRRQGSYNEQFF.

This sequence joins TRBV7-3 and TRBJ1-3; D gene ambiguous. V was shortened by 0 bases and J by 1 base, with 4 bases between the two germline ends. Germline V gene lookup returns CDR1 SGHTA and CDR2 FQGTGA. The CDR3 is 14 residues long. The CDR3 here is CASSLTASGNTIYF. Here the CDR3 DNA reads TGTGCCAGCAGCTTAACGGCTTCTGGAAACACCATATATTTT.